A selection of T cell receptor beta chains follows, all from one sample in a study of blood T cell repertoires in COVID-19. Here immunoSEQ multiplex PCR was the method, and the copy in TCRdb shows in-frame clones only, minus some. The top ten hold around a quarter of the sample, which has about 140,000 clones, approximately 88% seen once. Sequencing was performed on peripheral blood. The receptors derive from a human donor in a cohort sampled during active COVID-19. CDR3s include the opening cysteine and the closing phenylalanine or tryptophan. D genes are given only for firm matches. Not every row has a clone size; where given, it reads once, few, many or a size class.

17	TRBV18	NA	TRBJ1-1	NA	TGTGCCAGCTCACCGCCTGGCCTTCAGGGTACGAACACTGAAGCTTTCTTT	CASSPPGLQGTNTEAFF
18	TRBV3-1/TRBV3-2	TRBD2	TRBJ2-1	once	TGTGCCAGCAGCCTCCTAGCGGGCTCACGAGGGGCCTACAATGAGCAGTTCTTC	CASSLLAGSRGAYNEQFF
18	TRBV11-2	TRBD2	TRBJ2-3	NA	TGTGCCAGCAGCTTAATCCGGGAGTGGCTAGCGGGGCGGGATACGCAGTATTTT	CASSLIREWLAGRDTQYF
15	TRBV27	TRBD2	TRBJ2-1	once	TGTGCCAGCAGTAAGGGACTAGCGGGATACAATGAGCAGTTCTTC	CASSKGLAGYNEQFF
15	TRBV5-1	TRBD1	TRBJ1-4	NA	TGCGCCAGCAGCCTACAGGGGAGCGATGGTGAAAAACTGTTTTTT	CASSLQGSDGEKLFF
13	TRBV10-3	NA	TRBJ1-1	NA	TGTGCCATCAGTGATCCAGGGGTCACTGAAGCTTTCTTT	CAISDPGVTEAFF
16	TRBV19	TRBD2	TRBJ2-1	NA	TGTGCCAGTAGTATTGACGGGAGGGGGATATGGGATGAGCAGTTCTTC	CASSIDGRGIWDEQFF
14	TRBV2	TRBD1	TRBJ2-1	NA	TGTGCCAGCAGTGAACGGGGACAGGGCGATGAGCAGTTCTTC	CASSERGQGDEQFF
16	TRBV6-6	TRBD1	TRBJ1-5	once	TGTGCCAGCAGAGGACAGGGGGCGCGTTCCAATCAGCCCCAGCATTTT	CASRGQGARSNQPQHF
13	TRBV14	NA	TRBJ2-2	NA	TGTGCCAGCAGATCACAGGCCACCGGGGAGCTGTTTTTT	CASRSQATGELFF
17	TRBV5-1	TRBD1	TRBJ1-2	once	TGCGCCAGCAGCTTGGCCCCGGGACAGGGGACGAACTATGGCTACACCTTC	CASSLAPGQGTNYGYTF
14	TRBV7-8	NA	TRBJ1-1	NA	TGTGCCAGCAGCTTAGATCAGGGGTACACTGAAGCTTTCTTT	CASSLDQGYTEAFF
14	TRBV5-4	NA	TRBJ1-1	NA	TGTGCCAGCAGCTTGGATCCGGGGAACACTGAAGCTTTCTTT	CASSLDPGNTEAFF
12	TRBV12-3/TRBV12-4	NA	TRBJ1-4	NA	TGTGCCAGCAGTTTAGCAGGGCAGCGGCAGTTTTTT	CASSLAGQRQFF
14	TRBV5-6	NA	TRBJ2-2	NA	TGTGCCAGCAGCTTGGATCGGGGGACCGGGGAGCTGTTTTTT	CASSLDRGTGELFF
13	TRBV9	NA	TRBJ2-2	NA	TGTGCCAGCACCCCAGGGAACACCGGGGAGCTGTTTTTT	CASTPGNTGELFF
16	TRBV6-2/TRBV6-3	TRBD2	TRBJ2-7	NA	TGTGCCAGCAGTCTTGGGACTAGCGGGAGCTCCTACGAGCAGTACTTC	CASSLGTSGSSYEQYF
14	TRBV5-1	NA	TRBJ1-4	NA	TGCGCCAGCAGCTCCTCTAGTGGGAATGAAAAACTGTTTTTT	CASSSSSGNEKLFF
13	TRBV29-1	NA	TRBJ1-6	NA	TGCAGCGTTAGGACAGAGAATAATTCACCCCTCCACTTT	CSVRTENNSPLHF
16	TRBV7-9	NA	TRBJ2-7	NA	TGTGCCAGCAGCCTATGGACAGCCGAGAGCTCCTACGAGCAGTACTTC	CASSLWTAESSYEQYF